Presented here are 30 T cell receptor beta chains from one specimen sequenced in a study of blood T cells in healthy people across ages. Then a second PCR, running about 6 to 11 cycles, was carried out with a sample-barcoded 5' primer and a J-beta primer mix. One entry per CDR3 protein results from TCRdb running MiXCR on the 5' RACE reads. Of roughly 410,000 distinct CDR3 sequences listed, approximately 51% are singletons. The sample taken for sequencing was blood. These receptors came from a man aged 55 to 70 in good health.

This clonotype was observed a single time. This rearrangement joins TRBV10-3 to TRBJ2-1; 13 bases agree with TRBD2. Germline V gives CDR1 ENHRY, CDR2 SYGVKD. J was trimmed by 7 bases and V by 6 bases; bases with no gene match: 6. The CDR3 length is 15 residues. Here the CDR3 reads CAIRGMGLAGNEQFF. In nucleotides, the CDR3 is TGTGCCATCAGGGGGATGGGACTAGCGGGAAATGAGCAGTTCTTC.

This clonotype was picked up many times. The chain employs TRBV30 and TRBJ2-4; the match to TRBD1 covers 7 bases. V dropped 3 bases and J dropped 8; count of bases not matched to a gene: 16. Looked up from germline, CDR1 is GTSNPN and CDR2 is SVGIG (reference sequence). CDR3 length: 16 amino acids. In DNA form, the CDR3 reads TGTGCCTGGAGGCTATCCGTGACAGGGAAAGCGGACATTCAGTACTTC. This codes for CAWRLSVTGKADIQYF.

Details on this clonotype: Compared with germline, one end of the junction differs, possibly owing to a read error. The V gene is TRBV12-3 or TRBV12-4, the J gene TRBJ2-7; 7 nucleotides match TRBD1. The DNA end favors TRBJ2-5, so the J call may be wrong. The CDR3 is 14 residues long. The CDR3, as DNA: TGTACCAGCAGTGCTCGGACAGGTGTGGAGACCCAGTACTTC. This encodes CTSSARTGVETQYF.

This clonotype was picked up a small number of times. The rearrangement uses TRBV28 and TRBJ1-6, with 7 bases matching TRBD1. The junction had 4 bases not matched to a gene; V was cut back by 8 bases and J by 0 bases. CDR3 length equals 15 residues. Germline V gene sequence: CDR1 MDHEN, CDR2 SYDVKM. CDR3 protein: CASLQGSSYNSPLHF. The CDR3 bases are TGTGCCAGCTTACAGGGGAGCTCCTATAATTCACCCCTCCACTTT.

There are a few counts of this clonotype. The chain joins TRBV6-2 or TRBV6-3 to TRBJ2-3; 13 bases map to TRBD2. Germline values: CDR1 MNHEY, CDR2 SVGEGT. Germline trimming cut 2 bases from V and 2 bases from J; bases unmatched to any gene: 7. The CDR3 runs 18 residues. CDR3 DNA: TGTGCCAGCAGTTACCAGAGACTAGCGGGAGGAGTCACAGATACGCAGTATTTT. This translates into CASSYQRLAGGVTDTQYF.

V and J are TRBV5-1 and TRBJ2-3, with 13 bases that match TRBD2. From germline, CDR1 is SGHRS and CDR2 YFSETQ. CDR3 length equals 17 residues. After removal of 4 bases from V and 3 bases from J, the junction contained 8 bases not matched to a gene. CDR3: CASSPGTSGMGTDTQYF. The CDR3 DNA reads TGCGCCAGCAGCCCTGGGACTAGCGGGATGGGGACAGATACGCAGTATTTT. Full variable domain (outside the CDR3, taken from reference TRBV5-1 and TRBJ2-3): KAGVTQTPRYLIKTRGQQVTLSCSPISGHRSVSWYQQTPGQGLQFLFEYFSETQRNKGNFPGRFSGRQFSNSRSEMNVSTLELGDSALYLCASSPGTSGMGTDTQYFGPGTRLTVL.

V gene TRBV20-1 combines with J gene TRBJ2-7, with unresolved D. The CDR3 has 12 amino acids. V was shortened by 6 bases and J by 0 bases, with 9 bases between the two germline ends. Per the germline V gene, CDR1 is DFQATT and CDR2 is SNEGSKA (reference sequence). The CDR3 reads CSAGARSYEQYF. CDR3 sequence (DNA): TGCAGTGCCGGAGCGCGCTCCTACGAGCAGTACTTC.

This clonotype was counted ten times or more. As DNA, the CDR3 is TGTGCCAGCAGTTTACTAGCGGGGACAGATACGCAGTATTTT. It is translated as CASSLLAGTDTQYF. The chain couples TRBV12-3 or TRBV12-4 to TRBJ2-3; 9 positions agree with TRBD2. The CDR3 loop spans 14 amino acids. Trimming removed 2 bases from V and 3 bases from J; junction bases left unmatched: 0.

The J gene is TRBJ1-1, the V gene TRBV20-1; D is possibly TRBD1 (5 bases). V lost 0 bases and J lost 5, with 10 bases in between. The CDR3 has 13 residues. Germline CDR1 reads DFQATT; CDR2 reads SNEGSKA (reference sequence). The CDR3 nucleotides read TGCAGTGCTAGAGACCCCAGGGAAACTGAAGCTTTCTTT. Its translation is CSARDPRETEAFF.

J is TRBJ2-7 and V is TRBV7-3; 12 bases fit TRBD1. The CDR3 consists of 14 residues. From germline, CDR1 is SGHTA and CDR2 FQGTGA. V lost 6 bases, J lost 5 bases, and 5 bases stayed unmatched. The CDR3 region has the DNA TGTGCCAGCAGATCCGGGACAGGGGGCCACGAGCAGTACTTC. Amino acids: CASRSGTGGHEQYF.

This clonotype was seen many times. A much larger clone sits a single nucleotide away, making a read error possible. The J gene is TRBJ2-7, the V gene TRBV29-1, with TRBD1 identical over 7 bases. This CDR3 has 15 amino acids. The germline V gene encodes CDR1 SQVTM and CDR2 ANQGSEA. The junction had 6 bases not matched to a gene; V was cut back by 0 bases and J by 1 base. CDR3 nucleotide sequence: TGCAGCGTTGAAGATCCTGGCAGGGGGTCCTACGAGCAGTACTTC. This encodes CSVEDPGRGSYEQYF.

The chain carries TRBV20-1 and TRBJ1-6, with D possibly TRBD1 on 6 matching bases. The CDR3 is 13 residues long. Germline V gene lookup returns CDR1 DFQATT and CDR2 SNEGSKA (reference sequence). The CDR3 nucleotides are TGCAGCGCTGGGGGGGGCAGGGGTTCACCCCTCCACTTT. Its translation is CSAGGGRGSPLHF.

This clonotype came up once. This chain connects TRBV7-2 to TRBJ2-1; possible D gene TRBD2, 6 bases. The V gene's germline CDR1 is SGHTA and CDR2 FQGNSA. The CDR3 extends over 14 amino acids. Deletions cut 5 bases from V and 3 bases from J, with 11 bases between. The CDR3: CASSHREHYNEQFF. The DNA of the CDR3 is TGTGCCAGCAGCCACCGGGAGCACTACAATGAGCAGTTCTTC. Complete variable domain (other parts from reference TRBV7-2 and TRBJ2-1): GAGVSQSPSNKVTEKGKDVELRCDPISGHTALYWYRQSLGQGLEFLIYFQGNSAPDKSGLPSDRFSAERTGGSVSTLTIQRTQQEDSAVYLCASSHREHYNEQFFGPGTRLTVL.

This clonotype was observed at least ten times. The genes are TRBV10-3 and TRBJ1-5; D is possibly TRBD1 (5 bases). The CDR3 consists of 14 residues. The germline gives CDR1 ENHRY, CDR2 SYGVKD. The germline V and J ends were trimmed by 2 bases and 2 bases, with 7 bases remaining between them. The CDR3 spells CAISEKGGNQPQHF. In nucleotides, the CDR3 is TGTGCCATCAGTGAGAAAGGGGGCAATCAGCCCCAGCATTTT.

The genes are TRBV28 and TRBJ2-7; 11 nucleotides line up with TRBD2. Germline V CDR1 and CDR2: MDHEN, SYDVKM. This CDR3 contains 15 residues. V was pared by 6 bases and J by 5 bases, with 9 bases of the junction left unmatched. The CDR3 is CASRPGTSGGHEQYF. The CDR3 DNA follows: TGTGCCAGCAGACCTGGGACTAGCGGAGGGCACGAGCAGTACTTC.

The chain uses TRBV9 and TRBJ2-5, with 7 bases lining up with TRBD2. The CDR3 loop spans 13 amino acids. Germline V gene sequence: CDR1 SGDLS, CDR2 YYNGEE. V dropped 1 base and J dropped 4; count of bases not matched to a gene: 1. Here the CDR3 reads CASSVRLAETQYF. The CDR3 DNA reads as TGTGCCAGCAGCGTAAGACTAGCAGAGACCCAGTACTTC.

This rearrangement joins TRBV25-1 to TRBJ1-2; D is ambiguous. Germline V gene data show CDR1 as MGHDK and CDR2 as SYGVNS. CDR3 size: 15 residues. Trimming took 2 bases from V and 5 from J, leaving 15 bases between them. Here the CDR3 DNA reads TGTGCCAGCAGTGAAACTTGGCAGGTTGGGTATGGCTACACCTTC. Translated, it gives CASSETWQVGYGYTF.

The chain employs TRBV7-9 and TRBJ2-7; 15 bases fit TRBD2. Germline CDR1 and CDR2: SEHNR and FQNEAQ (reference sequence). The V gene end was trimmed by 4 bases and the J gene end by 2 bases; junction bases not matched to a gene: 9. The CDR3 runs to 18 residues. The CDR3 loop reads CASSSRTSGRARTYEQYF. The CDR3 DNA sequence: TGTGCCAGCAGCTCGAGGACTAGCGGGAGGGCCCGGACCTACGAGCAGTACTTC. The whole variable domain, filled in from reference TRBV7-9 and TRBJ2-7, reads DTGVSQNPRHKITKRGQNVTFRCDPISEHNRLYWYRQTLGQGPEFLTYFQNEAQLEKSRLLSDRFSAERPKGSFSTLEIQRTEQGDSAMYLCASSSRTSGRARTYEQYFGPGTRLTVT.

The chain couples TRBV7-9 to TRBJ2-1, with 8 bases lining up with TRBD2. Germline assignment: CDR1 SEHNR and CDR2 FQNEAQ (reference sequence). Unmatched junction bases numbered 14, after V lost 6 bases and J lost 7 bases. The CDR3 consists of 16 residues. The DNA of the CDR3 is TGTGCCAGCAGGGCGAATAGCGGGGAGCGGGGGAATGAGCAGTTCTTC. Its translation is CASRANSGERGNEQFF.

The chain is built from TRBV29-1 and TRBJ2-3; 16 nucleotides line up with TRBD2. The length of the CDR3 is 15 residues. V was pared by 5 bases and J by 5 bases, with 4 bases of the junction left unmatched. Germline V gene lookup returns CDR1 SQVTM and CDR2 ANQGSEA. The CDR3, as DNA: TGCAGCGTTCCGGGACTAGCGGGAGGGCGAGATACGCAGTATTTT. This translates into CSVPGLAGGRDTQYF.

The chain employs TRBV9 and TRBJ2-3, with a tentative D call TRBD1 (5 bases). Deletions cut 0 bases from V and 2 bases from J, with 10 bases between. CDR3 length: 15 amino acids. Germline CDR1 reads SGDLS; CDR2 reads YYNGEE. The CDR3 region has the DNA TGTGCCAGCAGCGTAGTGGCAGGGTACACAGATACGCAGTATTTT. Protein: CASSVVAGYTDTQYF. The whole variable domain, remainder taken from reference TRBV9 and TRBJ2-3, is DSGVTQTPKHLITATGQRVTLRCSPRSGDLSVYWYQQSLDQGLQFLIQYYNGEERAKGNILERFSAQQFPDLHSELNLSSLELGDSALYFCASSVVAGYTDTQYFGPGTRLTVL.

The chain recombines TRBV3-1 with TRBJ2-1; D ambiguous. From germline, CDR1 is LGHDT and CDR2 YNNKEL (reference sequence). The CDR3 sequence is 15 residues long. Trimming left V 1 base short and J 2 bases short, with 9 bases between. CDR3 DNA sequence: TGTGCCAGCAGCCAAGGGGTCCTGGCCTACAATGAGCAGTTCTTC. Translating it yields CASSQGVLAYNEQFF.

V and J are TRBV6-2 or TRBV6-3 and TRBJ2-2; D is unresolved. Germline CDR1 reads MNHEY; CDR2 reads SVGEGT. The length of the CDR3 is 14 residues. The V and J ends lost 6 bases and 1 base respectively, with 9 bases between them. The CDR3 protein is CASRMDGNTGELFF. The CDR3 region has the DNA TGTGCCAGCAGAATGGACGGGAACACCGGGGAGCTGTTTTTT.

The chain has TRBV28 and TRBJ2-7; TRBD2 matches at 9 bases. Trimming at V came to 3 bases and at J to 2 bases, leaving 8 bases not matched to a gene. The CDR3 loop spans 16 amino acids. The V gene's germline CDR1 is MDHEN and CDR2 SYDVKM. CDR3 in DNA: TGTGCCAGCAGTTTGGGTAGCGGGAGCCCGCCCTACGAGCAGTACTTC. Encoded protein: CASSLGSGSPPYEQYF.

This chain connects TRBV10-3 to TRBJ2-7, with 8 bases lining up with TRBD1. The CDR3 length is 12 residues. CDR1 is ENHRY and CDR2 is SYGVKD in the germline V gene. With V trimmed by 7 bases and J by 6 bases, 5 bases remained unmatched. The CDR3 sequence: CAITDRGPEQYF. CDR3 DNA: TGTGCCATCACCGACAGGGGACCCGAGCAGTACTTC.

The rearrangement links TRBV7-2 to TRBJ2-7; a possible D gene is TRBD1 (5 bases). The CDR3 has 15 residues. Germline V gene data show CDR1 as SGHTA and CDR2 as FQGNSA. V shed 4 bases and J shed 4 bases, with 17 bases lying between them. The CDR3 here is CASSSPSKGVYEQYF. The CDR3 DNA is TGTGCCAGCAGCTCCCCCTCCAAAGGGGTGTACGAGCAGTACTTC.

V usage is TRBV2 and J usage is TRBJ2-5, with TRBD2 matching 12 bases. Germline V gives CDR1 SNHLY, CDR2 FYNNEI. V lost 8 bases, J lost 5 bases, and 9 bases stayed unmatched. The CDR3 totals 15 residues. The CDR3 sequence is CASGPSGGAMETQYF. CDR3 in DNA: TGTGCCAGCGGACCTAGCGGGGGGGCCATGGAGACCCAGTACTTC.

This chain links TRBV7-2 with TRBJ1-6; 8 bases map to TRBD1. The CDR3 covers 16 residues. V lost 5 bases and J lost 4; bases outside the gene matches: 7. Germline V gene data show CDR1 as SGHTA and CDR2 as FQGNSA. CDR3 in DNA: TGTGCCAGCAGCCCCCGGACAGGGAAATATAATTCACCCCTCCACTTT. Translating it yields CASSPRTGKYNSPLHF.

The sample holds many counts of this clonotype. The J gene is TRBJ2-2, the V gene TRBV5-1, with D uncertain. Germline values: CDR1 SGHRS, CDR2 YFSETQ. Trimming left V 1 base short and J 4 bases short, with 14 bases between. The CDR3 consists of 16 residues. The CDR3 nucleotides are TGCGCCAGCAGCTTGTGGTCCCTCGCAGCCACCGGGGAGCTGTTTTTT. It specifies CASSLWSLAATGELFF.

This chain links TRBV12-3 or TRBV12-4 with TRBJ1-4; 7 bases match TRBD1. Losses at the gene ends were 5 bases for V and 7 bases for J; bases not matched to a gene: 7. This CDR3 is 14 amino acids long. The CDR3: CASSNRDRLEKLFF. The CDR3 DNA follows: TGTGCCAGCAGTAACCGGGACAGACTTGAAAAACTGTTTTTT.